Given below is one T cell receptor (beta chain) in context. One end of the junction varies from germline; a read error may be responsible. Reverse transcription used 0.5 to 1 ug RNA and random hexamers. TCRdb passed the immunoSEQ multiplex PCR reads through MiXCR, listing each CDR3 protein once. This table holds about 90,000 distinct CDR3 sequences, about 96% found once. These data originate in a study of CD8 T cells in Susac syndrome. The CDR3 sequence is 15 residues long. From germline, CDR1 is SGHRS and CDR2 YFSETQ. This clonotype was sampled from a human donor with Susac syndrome. The chain combines TRBV5-1 with TRBJ2-7; D gene unclear. Source material: CD8+ T cells from PBMCs. CDR3 in DNA: TGCGCCAGCAGCTTCATGGGTACAGCGAAATACGAGCAATACTTC. Translated: CASSFMGTAKYEQYF. Looking up the rest from reference TRBV5-1 and TRBJ2-7 gives the full variable domain: KAGVTQTPRYLIKTRGQQVTLSCSPISGHRSVSWYQQTPGQGLQFLFEYFSETQRNKGNFPGRFSGRQFSNSRSEMNVSTLELGDSALYLCASSFMGTAKYEQYFGPGTRLTVT.